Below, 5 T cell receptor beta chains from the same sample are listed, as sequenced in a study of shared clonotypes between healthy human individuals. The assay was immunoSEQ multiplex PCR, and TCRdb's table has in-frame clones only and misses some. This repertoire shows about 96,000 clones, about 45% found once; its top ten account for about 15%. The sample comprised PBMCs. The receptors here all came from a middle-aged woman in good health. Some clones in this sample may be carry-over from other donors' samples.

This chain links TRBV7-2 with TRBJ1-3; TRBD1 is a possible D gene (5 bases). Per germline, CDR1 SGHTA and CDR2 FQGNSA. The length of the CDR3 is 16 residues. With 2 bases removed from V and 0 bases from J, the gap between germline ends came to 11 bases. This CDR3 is CASSLSLGLSGNTIYF. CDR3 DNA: TGTGCCAGCAGCTTAAGCCTGGGGCTCTCTGGAAACACCATATATTTT.

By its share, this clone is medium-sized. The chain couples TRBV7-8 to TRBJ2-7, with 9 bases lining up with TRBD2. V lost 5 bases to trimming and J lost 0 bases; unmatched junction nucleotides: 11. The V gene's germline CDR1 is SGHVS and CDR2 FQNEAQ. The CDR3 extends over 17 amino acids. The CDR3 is CASSLSRLAATSYEQYF. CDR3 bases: TGTGCCAGCAGCCTATCCAGACTAGCGGCTACCTCCTACGAGCAGTACTTC.

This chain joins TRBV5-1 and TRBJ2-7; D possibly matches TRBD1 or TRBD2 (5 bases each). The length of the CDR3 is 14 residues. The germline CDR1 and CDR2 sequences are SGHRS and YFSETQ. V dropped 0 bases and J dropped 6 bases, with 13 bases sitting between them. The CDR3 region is CASSLDGLGTEQYF. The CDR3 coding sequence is TGCGCCAGCAGCTTGGACGGACTGGGGACCGAGCAGTACTTC.

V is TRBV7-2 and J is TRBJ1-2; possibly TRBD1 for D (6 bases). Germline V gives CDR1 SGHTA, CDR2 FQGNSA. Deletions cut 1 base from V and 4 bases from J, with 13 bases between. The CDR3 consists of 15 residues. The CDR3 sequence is CASSLGGQASYGYTF. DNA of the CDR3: TGTGCCAGCAGCTTAGGGGGGCAGGCCAGCTATGGCTACACCTTC.

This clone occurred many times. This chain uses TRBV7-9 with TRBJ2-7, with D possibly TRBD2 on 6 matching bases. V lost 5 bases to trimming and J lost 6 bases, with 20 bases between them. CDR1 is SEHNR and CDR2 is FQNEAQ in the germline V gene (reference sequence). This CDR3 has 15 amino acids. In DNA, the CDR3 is TGTGCCAGCAGCCGAGGTCCTAGCGCGGAGGTCGAGCAGTACTTC. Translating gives CASSRGPSAEVEQYF.